The 21 T cell receptor beta chains below all came from one sample that was sequenced in a study of beta chain features in type 1 diabetes. Expressed TCRB transcripts were sequenced, since all the RNA that had been isolated was reverse transcribed. The table came from immunoSEQ multiplex PCR; TCRdb's copy has only in-frame clones and leaves some out. The sample lists 850,000 to 900,000 clones; 15% to 20% were seen once. The material sequenced was naive CD4+ T cells from blood. The source of these receptors is a woman younger than 35 in good health.

The CDR3 sequence is CASSLQFSTDTQYF. The DNA for the CDR3 is TGTGCCAGCAGCTTACAATTCAGCACAGATACGCAGTATTTT. The chain uses TRBV7-8 and TRBJ2-3, with D uncertain. Germline V lookup: CDR1 SGHVS, CDR2 FQNEAQ. The CDR3 runs to 14 residues. The ends were cut back, 2 bases at V and 0 bases at J, with 6 bases in the middle. The full variable domain, completed using reference TRBV7-8 and TRBJ2-3, is GAGVSQSPRYKVAKRGQDVALRCDPISGHVSLFWYQQALGQGPEFLTYFQNEAQLDKSGLPSDRFFAERPEGSVSTLKIQRTQQEDSAVYLCASSLQFSTDTQYFGPGTRLTVL.

This clone was detected a few times. The chain uses TRBV19 and TRBJ1-5; D gene ambiguous. Trimming took 3 bases from V and 5 from J, leaving 5 bases between them. The CDR3 covers 12 residues. The V gene's germline CDR1 is LNHDA and CDR2 SQIVND (reference sequence). CDR3 sequence: CASSILDQPQHF. CDR3 coding DNA: TGTGCCAGTAGTATCCTTGATCAGCCCCAGCATTTT.

The V call is TRBV6-6, the J call TRBJ2-5; possibly TRBD2 for D (5 bases). Germline CDR1 reads MNHNY; CDR2 reads SVGAGI (reference sequence). V was trimmed by 5 bases and J by 2 bases, leaving 6 bases between them. This CDR3 is built from 12 residues. CDR3 nucleotides: TGTGCCAGCAGTAGGAGGCAAGAGACCCAGTACTTC. It codes for CASSRRQETQYF.

V usage is TRBV2 and J usage is TRBJ2-3, with 11 positions matching TRBD2. This CDR3 region has 20 residues. Per germline, CDR1 SNHLY and CDR2 FYNNEI. V lost 1 base to trimming and J lost 5 bases; unmatched junction nucleotides: 17. CDR3 protein: CASSEVLGGLAGRRGDTQYF. In nucleotides, the CDR3 is TGTGCCAGCAGTGAAGTCTTGGGAGGACTAGCGGGCCGTCGGGGAGATACGCAGTATTTT.

The rearrangement links TRBV7-2 to TRBJ2-4, with D tentatively TRBD1 (6 bases). Germline loops: CDR1 SGHTA, CDR2 FQGNSA. V dropped 5 bases and J dropped 3 bases, with 11 bases sitting between them. The CDR3 spans 14 residues. CDR3 sequence: CASSPLTGKNIQYF. CDR3 sequence (DNA): TGTGCCAGCAGCCCGCTGACAGGCAAAAACATTCAGTACTTC.

The CDR3 here is CASSLTGQVTF. Written as DNA, the CDR3 is TGTGCCAGCAGCTTAACGGGACAGGTGACTTTC. V is TRBV7-8 and J is TRBJ2-6, with 8 bases lining up with TRBD1. V was clipped by 2 bases and J by 17 bases; unmatched bases: 2. The CDR3 spans 11 residues. Germline V gives CDR1 SGHVS, CDR2 FQNEAQ.

At least ten counts were recorded for this clone. V usage is TRBV10-3 and J usage is TRBJ2-4, with D unresolved. CDR1 is ENHRY and CDR2 is SYGVKD in the germline V gene. Trimming took 2 bases from V and 9 from J, leaving 8 bases between them. The CDR3 length is 12 residues. The CDR3 spells CAISEEAFIQYF. The CDR3, as DNA: TGTGCCATCAGTGAGGAAGCGTTCATTCAGTACTTC.

This clone occurred a few times. The chain carries TRBV19 and TRBJ2-1; tentative D call: TRBD1 (6 bases). CDR1 is LNHDA, CDR2 SQIVND, per germline (reference sequence). The CDR3 runs 15 residues. V was pared by 4 bases and J by 3 bases, with 13 bases between. For the CDR3, the DNA is TGTGCCAGTAGTACTGGACAGAGAATCTACAATGAGCAGTTCTTC. Amino acids: CASSTGQRIYNEQFF.

The table lists this clone with a few counts. The CDR3 DNA follows: TGTGCCAGCAGCAGGGACCAAGAGAGGGCCCAGTACTTC. This codes for CASSRDQERAQYF. This sequence joins TRBV7-2 and TRBJ2-5, with D possibly being TRBD1 or TRBD2 (5 bases each). Germline V CDR1 and CDR2: SGHTA, FQGNSA. Between the trimmed V and J ends, which lost 5 bases and 9 bases, there was a span of 16 bases. The CDR3 is 13 amino acids. Complete variable domain (other parts from reference TRBV7-2 and TRBJ2-5): GAGVSQSPSNKVTEKGKDVELRCDPISGHTALYWYRQSLGQGLEFLIYFQGNSAPDKSGLPSDRFSAERTGGSVSTLTIQRTQQEDSAVYLCASSRDQERAQYFGPGTRLLVL.

This clone has more than one count but fewer than ten. Distinct nucleotide sequences in the sample also encode this CDR3. The chain carries TRBV5-4 and TRBJ1-5; no clear D. V was shortened by 0 bases and J by 4 bases, with 2 bases between the two germline ends. The CDR3 is 12 residues long. CDR1 and CDR2 from the germline V gene are SGHNT and YYREEE (reference sequence). The CDR3 DNA follows: TGTGCCAGCAGCTTGGATAATCAGCCCCAGCATTTT. Translating it yields CASSLDNQPQHF.

The rearrangement uses TRBV2 and TRBJ2-1, with D tentatively TRBD1 or TRBD2 (7 bases each). V was trimmed by 6 bases and J by 5 bases, leaving 11 bases between them. The CDR3 is 13 residues long. Germline V gene data show CDR1 as SNHLY and CDR2 as FYNNEI. The CDR3 here is CASSPGGDNEQFF. The CDR3 bases are TGTGCCAGCAGCCCAGGGGGGGACAATGAGCAGTTCTTC.

CDR3 nucleotide sequence: TGTGCCAGCAGTTTGCCGGACACAAGCACAGATACGCAGTATTTT. It specifies CASSLPDTSTDTQYF. V usage is TRBV6-6 and J usage is TRBJ2-3; tentatively, D is TRBD1 (5 bases). The V end was cut by 4 bases, the J end by 0 bases, with 11 bases between. The CDR3 has 15 residues. CDR1 is MNHNY and CDR2 is SVGAGI in the germline V gene (reference sequence).

This chain uses TRBV19 with TRBJ1-2; D may be TRBD1 (6 bases). Trimming shortened V by 3 bases and J by 8 bases, and 13 bases separated the two germline ends. The CDR3 runs to 13 residues. CDR1 and CDR2 from the germline V gene are LNHDA and SQIVND (reference sequence). CDR3 nucleotide sequence: TGTGCCAGTAGTATCCGGACAGAATTGGGCTACACCTTC. Encoded protein: CASSIRTELGYTF.

This clone was observed a handful of times. The chain links TRBV6-6 to TRBJ2-5; perhaps TRBD2 as D (5 bases). Germline V gene data show CDR1 as MNHNY and CDR2 as SVGAGI (reference sequence). The CDR3 is 15 amino acids. V gave up 2 bases and J gave up 2 bases, with 12 bases separating them. The CDR3 nucleotides are TGTGCCAGCAGTTACCCCCGGACGGGGCAAGAGACCCAGTACTTC. This gives the protein CASSYPRTGQETQYF.

As for this clone: Additional DNA sequences in this sample encode the identical CDR3. The rearrangement uses TRBV18 and TRBJ2-3; D is uncertain. The CDR3 runs to 13 residues. The V end was cut by 3 bases, the J end by 0 bases, with 4 bases between. CDR1 and CDR2 from the germline V gene are KGHSH and LQKENI. This CDR3 reads CASSPGSTDTQYF. In DNA, the CDR3 is TGTGCCAGCTCACCCGGTAGCACAGATACGCAGTATTTT.

The chain couples TRBV11-3 to TRBJ2-5; TRBD1 matches 11 bases. Per germline, CDR1 SGHNT and CDR2 YENEEA. This CDR3 has 15 amino acids. V dropped 4 bases and J dropped 2; count of bases not matched to a gene: 3. In nucleotides, the CDR3 is TGTGCCAGCAGCTCCGGGGACAGGGGGCAAGAGACCCAGTACTTC. Residues: CASSSGDRGQETQYF.

The V gene is TRBV9, the J gene TRBJ1-2; 7 positions match TRBD1. This CDR3 is 15 amino acids long. In germline, CDR1 is SGDLS, CDR2 YYNGEE. V lost 4 bases and J lost 4; bases outside the gene matches: 10. The CDR3 DNA reads as TGTGCCAGCAGCCCCTCGGCGGGGGACAGCTATGGCTACACCTTC. Translation: CASSPSAGDSYGYTF.

The chain employs TRBV7-6 and TRBJ2-7, with D possibly matching TRBD2 (5 bases). This CDR3 comprises 15 residues. From germline, CDR1 is SGHVS and CDR2 FNYEAQ. Trimming removed 0 bases at V and 6 bases at J, with 15 bases between. The CDR3 DNA is TGTGCCAGCAGCTTAGCAGGATCAGACTACGGCGAGCAGTACTTC. This encodes CASSLAGSDYGEQYF.

This clone has more than one count but fewer than ten. In DNA, the CDR3 is TGTGCCAGCAGTACGAAGCCCGGACAGGGGAGCGAGCAGTACTTC. Protein: CASSTKPGQGSEQYF. This chain uses TRBV27 with TRBJ2-7; 9 bases are shared with TRBD1. Losses at the gene ends were 5 bases for V and 6 bases for J; bases not matched to a gene: 11. The CDR3 is 15 amino acids. Germline values: CDR1 MNHEY, CDR2 SMNVEV (reference sequence).

There are a few counts of this clone. This chain uses TRBV29-1 with TRBJ1-1; D unclear. The CDR3 totals 11 residues. V lost 7 bases to trimming and J lost 4 bases, with 10 bases between them. Looked up from germline, CDR1 is SQVTM and CDR2 is ANQGSEA. CDR3 in amino acids: CSATSGTEAFF. CDR3 bases: TGCAGCGCCACATCCGGCACTGAAGCTTTCTTT.

The V and J genes are TRBV5-1 and TRBJ2-5; 11 bases line up with TRBD1. The CDR3 contains 15 residues. J gave up 2 bases and V 4 bases, and 4 bases lay outside the gene matches. Germline values: CDR1 SGHRS, CDR2 YFSETQ. The DNA of the CDR3 is TGCGCCAGCAGCAAAGGGGACAGGGGGCAAGAGACCCAGTACTTC. The encoded protein is CASSKGDRGQETQYF. Full variable domain (remainder filled in from reference TRBV5-1 and TRBJ2-5): KAGVTQTPRYLIKTRGQQVTLSCSPISGHRSVSWYQQTPGQGLQFLFEYFSETQRNKGNFPGRFSGRQFSNSRSEMNVSTLELGDSALYLCASSKGDRGQETQYFGPGTRLLVL.